The rows below give T cell receptor beta chains drawn from one sample of a study of blood T cell repertoires in COVID-19. Repertoires were generated with immunoSEQ multiplex PCR, while TCRdb's copy carries only in-frame clones and drops some. The table has about 240,000 clones, 82% seen once. The sequenced sample was peripheral blood. All receptors come from a woman in her fifties or sixties with active or convalescent COVID-19. Each CDR3 is given with its conserved first and last residue. Fields, in order: J gene, V gene, clone size, D gene, CDR3 DNA, CDR3 protein. The D gene is left open where the match is weak. Clone size, where shown, is once, few, many, or a class for clones that have expanded.

TRBJ2-3,TRBV9,-,-,TGTGCCAGCAGCGCAAGGAACGGAGTAACAGATACGCAGTATTTT,CASSARNGVTDTQYF
TRBJ1-4,TRBV5-1,once,-,TGCGCCAGCAGCATTCGGGGTGCTAATGAAAAACTGTTTTTT,CASSIRGANEKLFF
TRBJ1-2,TRBV29-1,-,-,TGCAGCGTTGGGGAAGCGGGGGTTGGGTATGGCTACACCTTC,CSVGEAGVGYGYTF
TRBJ1-6,TRBV28,-,-,TGTGCCAGCAGTCCGCCGACAGAGGAGTATAATTCACCCCTCCACTTT,CASSPPTEEYNSPLHF
TRBJ1-1,TRBV30,-,TRBD1,TGTGCCTGGGCCCGGGACAGGGTAGCTTTCTTT,CAWARDRVAFF
TRBJ1-1,TRBV19,-,-,TGTGCCAGTAGTTCCCGACAGATGAACACTGAAGCTTTCTTT,CASSSRQMNTEAFF
TRBJ2-2,TRBV3-1/TRBV3-2,once,TRBD2,TGTGCCAGCAGCCTTCGGACTAGCATCGGCGGGGAGCTGTTTTTT,CASSLRTSIGGELFF
TRBJ2-7,TRBV7-3,-,TRBD1,TGTGCCAGCAGCTTCCTACAGGGGTCTGACGAGCAGTACTTC,CASSFLQGSDEQYF
TRBJ1-3,TRBV2,-,-,TGTGCCAGCAGGGACACCCTTTTTGGAAACACCATATATTTT,CASRDTLFGNTIYF
TRBJ1-1,TRBV6-5,-,-,TGTGCCAGCAGTCTTACCGGGACATTAACCCTAGGGGCTTTCTTT,CASSLTGTLTLGAFF
TRBJ2-5,TRBV15,-,TRBD2,TGTGCCACCAGCAGGGGGACTAGCGGGGCTGAGACCCAGTACTTC,CATSRGTSGAETQYF
TRBJ1-4,TRBV4-3,-,TRBD1,TGCGCCAGCAGCCAAGAAGGAGGGACAGGGAGAAGATTAGCTAATGAAAAACTGTTTTTT,CASSQEGGTGRRLANEKLFF
TRBJ1-2,TRBV7-2,-,TRBD1,TGTGCCAGCAGCTTTCCGGACAGGGACTATGGCTACACCTTC,CASSFPDRDYGYTF
TRBJ1-1,TRBV7-9,few,-,TGTGCCAGCAGCTTAGGGTCGGGGTACGAAGCTTTCTTT,CASSLGSGYEAFF
TRBJ2-1,TRBV18,-,-,TGTGCCAGCTCACTTGCGGTTTCCGGGACTGCCGCCAATGAGCAGTTCTTC,CASSLAVSGTAANEQFF
TRBJ2-1,TRBV11-2,-,TRBD2,TGTGCCAGCAGCGCCAGACTAGCGGTTAGGAATGAGCAGTTCTTC,CASSARLAVRNEQFF
TRBJ2-7,TRBV28,-,-,TGTGCCAGCTGGGCGGGCTCCTCCTACGAGCAGTACTTC,CASWAGSSYEQYF
TRBJ2-1,TRBV4-1,-,TRBD2,TGCGCCAGCAGCCTAGCGGGGGCTTACAATGAGCAGTTCTTC,CASSLAGAYNEQFF
TRBJ1-3,TRBV15,-,TRBD1,TGTGCCACCAGCAGAGAGGGTCAGGGGGGCGGAAACACCATATATTTT,CATSREGQGGGNTIYF
TRBJ2-6,TRBV2,-,TRBD1,TGTGCCAGCAGTTCCCAGGGACAGGGCCCCTCTGGGGCCAACGTCCTGACTTTC,CASSSQGQGPSGANVLTF
TRBJ2-1,TRBV19,-,TRBD1,TGTGCCAGTAGAGGACAGGGGGGGATAAATGAGCAGTTCTTC,CASRGQGGINEQFF
TRBJ2-1,TRBV30,-,TRBD2,TGTGCCTGGAGTGTTCTGCGGGGGGGATCCTACAATGAGCAGTTCTTC,CAWSVLRGGSYNEQFF
TRBJ1-2,TRBV6-5,-,TRBD1,TGTGCCAGCAGCAGCCGGGACAGTAACTATGGCTACACCTTC,CASSSRDSNYGYTF
TRBJ1-6,TRBV2,-,TRBD1,TGTGCCAGCAGCCGACAGGGGAATTCACCCCTCCACTTT,CASSRQGNSPLHF
TRBJ1-4,TRBV2,-,TRBD1,TGTGCCAGCAGTGAAGGGGACAGGATTAATGAAAAACTGTTTTTT,CASSEGDRINEKLFF
TRBJ2-1,TRBV2,-,TRBD1,TGTGCCAGCAGCGGGACAGGGGGCGGTTACAATGAGCAGTTCTTC,CASSGTGGGYNEQFF
TRBJ1-2,TRBV7-6,-,-,TGTGCCAGCAGCTTAGGCGGCTATGGCTACACCTTC,CASSLGGYGYTF
TRBJ2-2,TRBV5-5,-,TRBD1,TGTGCCAGCACCATCGAACCGACAGGGATGTCCGGGGAGCTGTTTTTT,CASTIEPTGMSGELFF
TRBJ1-3,TRBV6-5,-,-,TGTGCCAGCAGTTACTCGGGGCAGCGAAACACCATATATTTT,CASSYSGQRNTIYF